This T cell receptor (beta chain) was found in a study of cytomegalovirus exposure and HLA in healthy donors. 60 Vbeta and 13 Jbeta primers were used in PCR. In the original analysis: Approximately 11 million of tens of millions of unique TCR beta chains were shared, per a later count. Data came from immunoSEQ multiplex PCR; TCRdb stores just in-frame clones and leaves some out. That table furnishes V, J and clone size, whereas the DNA furnished D and trimming. The sample lists a few hundred thousand clones; 80% to 95% were seen once. Of note for this clone: Its cognate antigen is unknown.

Study-wide results and limits: For most TCR beta V segments, an earlier analysis put the productive rate at about 90% or about 30% of the time. Later work found that TCR association rates differed between HLA loci; DRB1 had the most and HLA-C the fewest.

The V and J ends lost 3 bases and 0 bases respectively, with 9 bases between them. The CDR3 spans 15 residues. Per the germline V gene, CDR1 is KGHSH and CDR2 is LQKENI. This clonotype originated in a girl aged 2 to 10 in good health and CMV-seronegative. This chain links TRBV18 with TRBJ2-1; no clear D. Sequencing was done on a sample of PBMCs. CDR3 region: CASSPPWSSYNEQFF. CDR3 nucleotides: TGTGCCAGCTCACCCCCCTGGAGCTCCTACAATGAGCAGTTCTTC. Drawing the rest from reference TRBV18 and TRBJ2-1, the complete variable domain is NAGVMQNPRHLVRRRGQEARLRCSPMKGHSHVYWYRQLPEEGLKFMVYLQKENIIDESGMPKERFSAEFPKEGPSILRIQQVVRGDSAAYFCASSPPWSSYNEQFFGPGTRLTVL.